These 32 T cell receptor beta chains were sequenced from one sample in a study of blood T cell repertoires in COVID-19. The method was immunoSEQ multiplex PCR; TCRdb's version includes in-frame clones alone and lacks a portion of them. The sample contains about 60,000 clones, roughly 85% of which appear only once. Sequences were obtained from peripheral blood. The origin of the receptors is a human donor in a cohort sampled during active COVID-19.

The rearrangement uses TRBV6-2 or TRBV6-3 and TRBJ2-5, with D possibly being TRBD2 (5 bases). Germline loops: CDR1 MNHEY, CDR2 SVGEGT. The length of the CDR3 is 14 residues. Trimming removed 6 bases at V and 5 bases at J, with 16 bases between. CDR3 loop: CASSRGSSQETQYF. The CDR3 bases are TGTGCCAGCAGCCGCGGGTCCTCCCAGGAGACCCAGTACTTC.

V and J are TRBV2 and TRBJ1-1, with D unresolved. The CDR3 contains 14 residues. Germline assignment: CDR1 SNHLY and CDR2 FYNNEI. The germline V and J ends were trimmed by 7 bases and 1 base, with 13 bases remaining between them. CDR3 in DNA: TGTGCCAGCACCATTTATCGGGGGAACACTGAAGCTTTCTTT. Translated: CASTIYRGNTEAFF.

The rearrangement links TRBV18 to TRBJ1-5; weak D call: TRBD1 (5 bases). Per germline, CDR1 KGHSH and CDR2 LQKENI. V lost 6 bases to trimming and J lost 4 bases, with 10 bases between them. The CDR3 has 13 amino acids. CDR3 protein: CASSRGLNQPQHF. CDR3 nucleotides: TGTGCCAGCTCTCGGGGACTTAATCAGCCCCAGCATTTT.

The chain couples TRBV28 to TRBJ2-7; 9 positions agree with TRBD2. The J segment lost 0 bases and the V segment lost 8 bases, leaving 5 bases of the junction unmatched. The CDR3 length is 14 residues. The germline V gene encodes CDR1 MDHEN and CDR2 SYDVKM. This CDR3 is CASGGLARSYEQYF. CDR3 bases: TGTGCCAGCGGGGGACTAGCCCGCTCCTACGAGCAGTACTTC. The variable domain in full, completed from reference TRBV28 and TRBJ2-7, reads DVKVTQSSRYLVKRTGEKVFLECVQDMDHENMFWYRQDPGLGLRLIYFSYDVKMKEKGDIPEGYSVSREKKERFSLILESASTNQTSMYLCASGGLARSYEQYFGPGTRLTVT.

This clone was detected only once. The CDR3 DNA sequence: TGCGCCAGCAGCTTGACTAGCGGGAGTATCGGAACCGGGGAGCTGTTTTTT. It specifies CASSLTSGSIGTGELFF. The chain uses TRBV5-1 and TRBJ2-2, with TRBD2 matching 11 bases. The CDR3 totals 17 residues. J was trimmed by 5 bases and V by 1 base; bases with no gene match: 7. Per germline, CDR1 SGHRS and CDR2 YFSETQ. Combining the CDR3 with reference TRBV5-1 and TRBJ2-2 gives the whole variable domain KAGVTQTPRYLIKTRGQQVTLSCSPISGHRSVSWYQQTPGQGLQFLFEYFSETQRNKGNFPGRFSGRQFSNSRSEMNVSTLELGDSALYLCASSLTSGSIGTGELFFGEGSRLTVL.

The V and J genes are TRBV4-2 and TRBJ2-5; 11 bases map to TRBD2. V lost 2 bases, J lost 2 bases, and 4 bases stayed unmatched. The CDR3 has 16 residues. In germline, CDR1 is LGHNA, CDR2 YNFKEQ. CDR3 sequence: CASSQPGTSGQETQYF. The DNA for the CDR3 is TGTGCCAGCAGCCAACCCGGGACTAGCGGACAAGAGACCCAGTACTTC.

The chain recombines TRBV11-1 with TRBJ1-5; possible D gene TRBD1, 5 bases. The CDR3 extends over 13 amino acids. With 2 bases removed from V and 7 bases from J, the gap between germline ends came to 9 bases. Germline V gene sequence: CDR1 SGHAT, CDR2 FQDESV (reference sequence). In DNA, the CDR3 is TGTGCCAGCAGCTTACTTCAGGGACAGCCCCAGCATTTT. Translation: CASSLLQGQPQHF.

The chain has TRBV7-2 and TRBJ2-2; possible D gene TRBD1, 5 bases. CDR3 length equals 14 residues. Per germline, CDR1 SGHTA and CDR2 FQGNSA. Trimming took off 2 bases at V and 4 bases at J, with 8 bases between the two ends. CDR3 in amino acids: CASSLSRATGELFF. For the CDR3, the DNA is TGTGCCAGCAGCTTAAGCAGGGCCACCGGGGAGCTGTTTTTT.

This rearrangement joins TRBV19 to TRBJ1-3, with TRBD1 matching over 7 bases. Trimming cost V 5 bases and J 2 bases; bases outside gene matches: 6. Germline lookup yields CDR1 LNHDA and CDR2 SQIVND (reference sequence). This CDR3 has 15 residues. CDR3: CASSGEGAPGNTIYF. Here the CDR3 DNA reads TGTGCCAGTAGTGGAGAGGGGGCCCCTGGAAACACCATATATTTT.

V is TRBV29-1 and J is TRBJ2-7, with a weak D call TRBD1 (6 bases). Trimming took off 6 bases at V and 3 bases at J, with 12 bases between the two ends. CDR3 length: 12 amino acids. Germline lookup yields CDR1 SQVTM and CDR2 ANQGSEA. CDR3 residues: CSVQQDSYEQYF. Here the CDR3 DNA reads TGCAGCGTCCAACAGGACAGCTACGAGCAGTACTTC.

This clone was seen only once. V and J are TRBV20-1 and TRBJ2-3, with D possibly matching TRBD2 (6 bases). Trimming took 3 bases from V and 0 from J, leaving 13 bases between them. The CDR3 is 15 residues long. Looked up from germline, CDR1 is DFQATT and CDR2 is SNEGSKA (reference sequence). CDR3 DNA: TGCAGTGCTAGTACTCGGCGGGGTAGCACAGATACGCAGTATTTT. Its protein product is CSASTRRGSTDTQYF.

The J gene is TRBJ1-2, the V gene TRBV7-2; 7 positions agree with TRBD1. Per the germline V gene, CDR1 is SGHTA and CDR2 is FQGNSA. The CDR3 extends over 15 amino acids. V trimming: 1 base; J trimming: 4 bases; junction bases outside the gene matches: 6. As DNA, the CDR3 is TGTGCCAGCAGCTTAGGGGGGGCAGGGGGCTATGGCTACACCTTC. Protein sequence: CASSLGGAGGYGYTF.

V and J are TRBV27 and TRBJ1-2, with 8 bases matching TRBD1. V shed 3 bases and J 0 bases; nucleotides not matched to a gene: 24. The germline V gene has CDR1 MNHEY and CDR2 SMNVEV (reference sequence). The CDR3 totals 22 residues. The CDR3 bases are TGTGCCAGCAGTTTTCGTCTAGGGACCCAGCCAGGGGGCGATGGAGCTAACTATGGCTACACCTTC. Its translation: CASSFRLGTQPGGDGANYGYTF.

The chain is built from TRBV15 and TRBJ1-4; no clear D gene. Germline V gene lookup returns CDR1 LNHNV and CDR2 YYDKDF (reference sequence). The CDR3 length is 15 residues. Deletions cut 4 bases from V and 5 bases from J, with 14 bases between. For the CDR3, the DNA is TGTGCCACCAGCACGGCGGGCACCCGAAATGAAAAACTGTTTTTT. This gives the protein CATSTAGTRNEKLFF.

The rearrangement links TRBV7-9 to TRBJ2-7; a possible D gene is TRBD2 (6 bases). The CDR3 is made up of 16 amino acids. V was cut by 6 bases and J by 3 bases, with 21 bases left in between. Germline assignment: CDR1 SEHNR and CDR2 FQNEAQ (reference sequence). The CDR3 loop reads CASSLGASAYFYEQYF. The CDR3 region has the DNA TGTGCCAGCAGTCTAGGGGCTAGCGCCTACTTCTACGAGCAGTACTTC.

The CDR3 DNA reads TGTGCCAGCAGTTCGCGGGTCTCCTACGAGCAGTACTTC. This sequence encodes CASSSRVSYEQYF. This chain uses TRBV6-2 or TRBV6-3 with TRBJ2-7, with a tentative D call TRBD2 (5 bases). V was pared by 4 bases and J by 0 bases, with 7 bases between. CDR3 size: 13 residues. Germline CDR1 MNHEY, CDR2 SVGEGT.

The chain couples TRBV2 to TRBJ2-1, with 10 bases lining up with TRBD2. The CDR3 runs 15 residues. With 4 bases clipped from V and 9 bases from J, the junction kept 9 bases outside the gene matches. Germline CDR1 and CDR2: SNHLY and FYNNEI. The CDR3 coding sequence is TGTGCCAGCAGTGTAAGCGGGAGGGGCTACGGTGAGCAGTTCTTC. As protein: CASSVSGRGYGEQFF.

This rearrangement joins TRBV5-1 to TRBJ2-2; weak D call: TRBD2 (6 bases). Germline values: CDR1 SGHRS, CDR2 YFSETQ. V lost 1 base to trimming and J lost 6 bases, with 13 bases between them. This CDR3 comprises 15 residues. This CDR3 is CASSLSQGGPGELFF. CDR3 bases: TGCGCCAGCAGCTTGTCTCAGGGAGGTCCCGGGGAGCTGTTTTTT.

For this clone: This sample also contains other DNA sequences that code for the same CDR3. The rearrangement uses TRBV6-5 and TRBJ2-3; 7 bases align to TRBD2. V was clipped by 0 bases and J by 5 bases; unmatched bases: 5. The length of the CDR3 is 15 residues. Germline V gives CDR1 MNHEY, CDR2 SVGAGI. The DNA of the CDR3 is TGTGCCAGCAGTTACTCCGCGGGGGTCCAAGATACGCAGTATTTT. Protein product: CASSYSAGVQDTQYF.

The gene calls are TRBV5-1 and TRBJ1-6; 8 bases line up with TRBD1. This CDR3 spans 15 amino acids. Germline CDR1 is SGHRS and CDR2 is YFSETQ. V dropped 0 bases and J dropped 7; count of bases not matched to a gene: 3. The CDR3 DNA is TGCGCCAGCAGCTTGGATGCAGGGGGCAATTCACCCCTCCACTTT. Protein: CASSLDAGGNSPLHF.

The chain has TRBV5-4 and TRBJ2-5; 10 bases agree with TRBD2. With 6 bases clipped from V and 5 bases from J, the junction kept 13 bases outside the gene matches. The CDR3 is 16 residues long. Germline CDR1 SGHNT, CDR2 YYREEE (reference sequence). The chain's CDR3 is CASTLGAGGPGETQYF. CDR3 nucleotide sequence: TGTGCCAGCACCCTAGGAGCGGGGGGGCCGGGGGAGACCCAGTACTTC.

The chain employs TRBV5-6 and TRBJ2-7, with 8 bases that match TRBD2. The CDR3 has 16 amino acids. Germline CDR1 reads SGHDT; CDR2 reads YYEEEE. V lost 4 bases and J lost 4; bases outside the gene matches: 13. As DNA, the CDR3 is TGTGCCAGCAGCCGAGGTGGACTAGCTGAAGGTTACGAGCAGTACTTC. This sequence encodes CASSRGGLAEGYEQYF.

J is TRBJ1-5 and V is TRBV7-9; a possible D gene is TRBD1 (5 bases). Germline V gene sequence: CDR1 SEHNR, CDR2 FQNEAQ (reference sequence). Trimming cost V 5 bases and J 7 bases, with 15 bases left between them. This CDR3 region has 14 residues. CDR3 amino acids: CASSQGLGGQPQHF. In DNA form, the CDR3 reads TGTGCCAGCAGCCAGGGCCTCGGAGGGCAGCCCCAGCATTTT.

This clone is a singleton in its sample. V gene TRBV19 combines with J gene TRBJ2-7; unclear D gene. CDR1 and CDR2 from the germline V gene are LNHDA and SQIVND (reference sequence). This CDR3 spans 12 amino acids. The ends were cut back, 4 bases at V and 4 bases at J, with 8 bases in the middle. The CDR3 reads CASSKLGYEQYF. The CDR3, as DNA: TGTGCCAGTAGTAAACTTGGTTACGAGCAGTACTTC.

The chain recombines TRBV4-1 with TRBJ1-4; D is uncertain. The CDR3 extends over 15 amino acids. CDR1 and CDR2 from the germline V gene are MGHRA and YSYEKL. The germline V and J ends were trimmed by 3 bases and 0 bases, with 8 bases remaining between them. The CDR3: CASSHLQTTNEKLFF. In DNA, the CDR3 is TGCGCCAGCAGCCACCTACAGACAACTAATGAAAAACTGTTTTTT.

This chain's CDR3 is CASSIDRGFETQYF. DNA for the CDR3: TGTGCCAGTAGTATTGACAGGGGGTTTGAGACCCAGTACTTC. The chain combines TRBV19 with TRBJ2-5, with TRBD1 matching 9 bases. The CDR3 is 14 amino acids. CDR1 is LNHDA, CDR2 SQIVND, per germline (reference sequence). With V trimmed by 3 bases and J by 5 bases, 4 bases remained unmatched.

V is TRBV19 and J is TRBJ1-4; 9 positions match TRBD1. Germline V gives CDR1 LNHDA, CDR2 SQIVND (reference sequence). The junction had 7 bases not matched to a gene; V was cut back by 9 bases and J by 8 bases. The CDR3 totals 13 residues. CDR3 region: CASKRTGEEKLFF. The CDR3 bases are TGTGCCAGCAAGAGGACAGGGGAGGAAAAACTGTTTTTT. Full variable domain (rest looked up from reference TRBV19 and TRBJ1-4): DGGITQSPKYLFRKEGQNVTLSCEQNLNHDAMYWYRQDPGQGLRLIYYSQIVNDFQKGDIAEGYSVSREKKESFPLTVTSAQKNPTAFYLCASKRTGEEKLFFGSGTQLSVL.

V gene TRBV6-5 combines with J gene TRBJ1-2, with D perhaps TRBD1 (6 bases). CDR3 length equals 12 residues. Trimming left V 5 bases short and J 8 bases short, with 12 bases between. Germline assignment: CDR1 MNHEY and CDR2 SVGAGI. CDR3 sequence: CASSMKGGGYTF. CDR3 in DNA: TGTGCCAGCAGTATGAAAGGGGGAGGCTACACCTTC.

The sample holds one count of this clone. This chain uses TRBV12-3 or TRBV12-4 with TRBJ2-1; D unresolved. V lost 5 bases and J lost 12, with 17 bases in between. The CDR3 spans 13 residues. The CDR3 spells CASSPTNGVGQFF. CDR3 in DNA: TGTGCCAGCAGTCCAACGAATGGAGTGGGGCAGTTCTTC.

V and J are TRBV7-2 and TRBJ2-2; the D gene is possibly TRBD2 (5 bases). Germline V lookup: CDR1 SGHTA, CDR2 FQGNSA. The CDR3 spans 13 residues. V dropped 5 bases and J dropped 7 bases, with 11 bases sitting between them. CDR3 nucleotide sequence: TGTGCCAGCAGCAGTCGAGGGTTCGGGGAGCTGTTTTTT. Amino acids: CASSSRGFGELFF.

The chain employs TRBV7-9 and TRBJ2-3; 11 bases are a match to TRBD2. The CDR3 consists of 15 residues. Unmatched junction bases numbered 7, after V lost 2 bases and J lost 9 bases. CDR1 and CDR2 from the germline V gene are SEHNR and FQNEAQ (reference sequence). The CDR3 DNA reads as TGTGCCAGCAGCTTATCAGGGGCTAGCGGGGGGACGCAGTATTTT. It specifies CASSLSGASGGTQYF.

The V gene is TRBV27, the J gene TRBJ1-5; D is ambiguous. CDR3 size: 14 residues. With 4 bases removed from V and 0 bases from J, the gap between germline ends came to 7 bases. Germline V gene data show CDR1 as MNHEY and CDR2 as SMNVEV (reference sequence). The CDR3, as DNA: TGTGCCAGCAGTTACCGGGATAGCAATCAGCCCCAGCATTTT. This codes for CASSYRDSNQPQHF.